A single sample gave rise to the 32 T cell receptor beta chains below, sequenced in a study of regulatory T cells in long-lasting Graves disease. Indicated time point: newly diagnosed GD, antithyroid drugs for less than 3 months. RNA extracted from PBMCs served as the sequencing template. Libraries of TCR beta came from iRepertoire HTBI primers plus Arm-PCR of CDR3 regions. Via MiXCR, TCRdb re-called the multiplex PCR reads, giving one row per CDR3 protein. Among roughly 430,000 distinct CDR3 sequences listed, about a sixth were seen once. This same sample was also taken into another study, of T cells in Graves' hyperthyroidism and ophthalmopathy.

Sequenced here: peripheral blood mononuclear cells (PBMCs), sampled at new diagnosis, from a patient treated with antithyroid drugs. Source of these receptors: a woman aged 25-40 years with Graves disease.

The J gene is TRBJ2-3, the V gene TRBV6-9; 9 bases fit TRBD2. This CDR3 spans 17 amino acids. Trimming at V came to 4 bases and at J to 4 bases, leaving 12 bases not matched to a gene. Germline CDR1 reads MNHGY; CDR2 reads SVAAGI. CDR3 sequence: CASSFPSVAGGPDTQYF. The CDR3, as DNA: TGTGCCAGCAGTTTCCCTTCGGTCGCGGGAGGGCCAGATACGCAGTATTTT.

This clonotype was counted many times. V is TRBV11-3 and J is TRBJ2-5; D uncertain. CDR1 is SGHNT and CDR2 is YENEEA in the germline V gene. The V end was cut by 1 base, the J end by 2 bases, with 11 bases between. The CDR3 is 15 amino acids. CDR3 residues: CASSLAGRKQETQYF. CDR3 bases: TGTGCCAGCAGCTTAGCTGGTCGAAAACAAGAGACCCAGTACTTC.

This clonotype was seen a handful of times. The chain carries TRBV27 and TRBJ1-2; unclear D gene. CDR1 and CDR2 from the germline V gene are MNHEY and SMNVEV (reference sequence). The V end was cut by 2 bases, the J end by 7 bases, with 11 bases between. CDR3 length: 13 amino acids. CDR3 sequence: CASSLVPAGGYTF. The DNA for the CDR3 is TGTGCCAGCAGTTTAGTGCCTGCTGGTGGCTACACCTTC.

This clonotype was picked up many times. The chain joins TRBV24-1 to TRBJ2-3; D is possibly TRBD2 (6 bases). CDR1 is KGHDR and CDR2 is SFDVKD in the germline V gene. The CDR3 spans 18 residues. Trimming shortened V by 2 bases and J by 0 bases, and 17 bases separated the two germline ends. The CDR3 here is CATSDSLPSVTSTDTQYF. CDR3 DNA sequence: TGTGCCACCAGTGATTCCCTACCTAGCGTTACTAGCACAGATACGCAGTATTTT.

This clonotype was recorded many times. The chain recombines TRBV6-2 or TRBV6-3 with TRBJ1-2; D might be TRBD1 (5 bases). The CDR3 runs to 13 residues. V lost 6 bases, J lost 0 bases, and 8 bases lay in between. CDR1 is MNHEY, CDR2 SVGEGT, per germline. CDR3 DNA sequence: TGTGCCAGCAGGGCAGGGCCTAACTATGGCTACACCTTC. Protein sequence: CASRAGPNYGYTF.

This clonotype was recorded at least ten times. The V gene is TRBV7-8, the J gene TRBJ2-7; D remains ambiguous. Germline V CDR1 and CDR2: SGHVS, FQNEAQ. V was shortened by 5 bases and J by 3 bases, with 11 bases between the two germline ends. This CDR3 has 13 amino acids. CDR3 coding DNA: TGTGCCAGCAGCAGTTGGACCCGCTACGAGCAGTACTTC. It yields the protein CASSSWTRYEQYF.

This clonotype appeared many times. The V gene is TRBV6-2 or TRBV6-3, the J gene TRBJ1-5, with 9 positions matching TRBD1. V shed 0 bases, J shed 5 bases, and the junction held 20 bases outside the gene matches. This CDR3 has 21 residues. In germline, CDR1 is MNHEY, CDR2 SVGEGT. CDR3 in DNA: TGTGCCAGCAGTTACTCGTCCGGGACAGGGAAGACTCTTGCCCCTTATCAGCCCCAGCATTTT. Its protein product is CASSYSSGTGKTLAPYQPQHF.

CDR3 protein: CASSKSGTSGMSQYF. Here the CDR3 DNA reads TGTGCCAGTAGTAAGTCCGGGACTAGCGGGATGTCGCAGTATTTT. The chain is built from TRBV19 and TRBJ2-3; 13 bases align to TRBD2. The trim removed 4 bases at V and 10 bases at J, leaving 8 bases unmatched. The CDR3 has 15 residues. Germline assignment: CDR1 LNHDA and CDR2 SQIVND (reference sequence). The variable domain in full, with the rest retrieved from reference TRBV19 and TRBJ2-3, is DGGITQSPKYLFRKEGQNVTLSCEQNLNHDAMYWYRQDPGQGLRLIYYSQIVNDFQKGDIAEGYSVSREKKESFPLTVTSAQKNPTAFYLCASSKSGTSGMSQYFGPGTRLTVL.

This clonotype came up a few times. The chain carries TRBV4-1 and TRBJ2-3; D gene unclear. The CDR3 has 14 amino acids. Germline-derived CDR1 and CDR2 are MGHRA and YSYEKL. The ends were cut back, 1 base at V and 3 bases at J, with 8 bases in the middle. Written as DNA, the CDR3 is TGCGCCAGCAGCCAAGGTCCAGCGACAGATACGCAGTATTTT. Its translation is CASSQGPATDTQYF.

The chain carries TRBV11-3 and TRBJ1-6, with D possibly matching TRBD1 (5 bases). Germline V lookup: CDR1 SGHNT, CDR2 YENEEA. The CDR3 loop spans 14 amino acids. The germline V and J ends were trimmed by 11 bases and 6 bases, with 17 bases remaining between them. CDR3 nucleotides: TGTGCCGACGCTATCGGGGGGTCTAATTCACCCCTCCACTTT. Translated: CADAIGGSNSPLHF. The complete variable domain, with remaining parts taken from reference TRBV11-3 and TRBJ1-6, reads EAGVVQSPRYKIIEKKQPVAFWCNPISGHNTLYWYLQNLGQGPELLIRYENEEAVDDSQLPKDRFSAERLKGVDSTLKIQPAELGDSAVYLCADAIGGSNSPLHFGNGTRLTVT.

This clonotype has more than one count but fewer than ten. The chain combines TRBV6-1 with TRBJ2-7; TRBD2 agrees at 11 bases. CDR1 is MNHNS, CDR2 SASEGT, per germline. The CDR3 runs to 14 residues. The ends lost 6 bases at V and 6 bases at J; junction bases unmatched: 7. The CDR3 coding sequence is TGTGCCAGCAGGCAACTAGCGGGAGTTCGCGAGCAGTACTTC. It specifies CASRQLAGVREQYF.

This clonotype has only a few counts. V gene TRBV7-9 combines with J gene TRBJ1-1; possibly TRBD1 for D (6 bases). The CDR3 spans 14 residues. Germline V CDR1 and CDR2: SEHNR, FQNEAQ (reference sequence). V shed 5 bases and J shed 4 bases, with 14 bases lying between them. The CDR3 DNA reads TGTGCCAGCAGCCATACAGGGTTTCCCACTGAAGCTTTCTTT. It encodes CASSHTGFPTEAFF.

The chain recombines TRBV20-1 with TRBJ2-1; 11 bases are a match to TRBD2. V lost 3 bases and J lost 4; bases outside the gene matches: 2. CDR3 length: 14 residues. Germline V CDR1 and CDR2: DFQATT, SNEGSKA (reference sequence). CDR3 sequence reads: CSASWTSGYNEQFF. In DNA, the CDR3 is TGCAGTGCTAGCTGGACTAGCGGGTACAATGAGCAGTTCTTC.

This clonotype occurred many times. The rearrangement links TRBV12-3 or TRBV12-4 to TRBJ1-1; D is unresolved. The CDR3 is 14 residues long. V was clipped by 1 base and J by 2 bases, with 8 bases between them. CDR3 protein: CASSLVLINTEAFF. In DNA, the CDR3 is TGTGCCAGCAGTTTAGTATTGATCAACACTGAAGCTTTCTTT.

Remarks on this clonotype: Since a much larger clone is just one base distant, this may be a read error. The chain uses TRBV5-1 and TRBJ2-3; D remains ambiguous. There are 14 residues in the CDR3. CDR1 and CDR2 from the germline V gene are SGHRS and YFSETQ. V was shortened by 6 bases and J by 2 bases, with 13 bases between the two germline ends. In DNA, the CDR3 is TGCGCCAGCACCGACTCGATCGACACAGATACGCAGTATTTT. As protein: CASTDSIDTDTQYF.

This clonotype was seen at least ten times. The CDR3 region is CSARDEIDEQFF. Here the CDR3 DNA reads TGCAGTGCTAGAGATGAGATCGATGAGCAGTTCTTC. The V gene is TRBV20-1, the J gene TRBJ2-1; D not resolved. The CDR3 contains 12 residues. V lost 0 bases and J 8 bases, leaving 8 bases between the germline ends. Germline CDR1 and CDR2: DFQATT and SNEGSKA (reference sequence).

This clonotype was counted once. This chain connects TRBV19 to TRBJ1-4; D unclear. CDR1 LNHDA and CDR2 SQIVND come from the germline V gene (reference sequence). The CDR3 is 14 residues long. Trimming took 6 bases from V and 8 from J, leaving 16 bases between them. The CDR3 DNA follows: TGTGCCAGTAGGATTGAAGGCATTCGGGAAAAACTGTTTTTT. Its protein is CASRIEGIREKLFF.

This clonotype was counted many times. The chain uses TRBV7-9 and TRBJ2-7; possibly TRBD2 for D (6 bases). V was clipped by 1 base and J by 6 bases, with 13 bases between them. CDR3 length: 14 amino acids. The V gene's germline CDR1 is SEHNR and CDR2 FQNEAQ (reference sequence). CDR3 sequence: CASSLEEGSPEQYF. CDR3 DNA: TGTGCCAGCAGCTTAGAGGAGGGTTCCCCCGAGCAGTACTTC.

This chain links TRBV7-9 with TRBJ1-4; D gene uncertain. This CDR3 is 13 amino acids long. Per the germline V gene, CDR1 is SEHNR and CDR2 is FQNEAQ (reference sequence). The V end lost 5 bases, the J end lost 6 bases, and 10 bases lay between the germline ends. CDR3: CASSPGRHEKLFF. CDR3 nucleotides: TGTGCCAGCAGCCCCGGACGGCATGAAAAACTGTTTTTT.

This clonotype was seen only a few times. The V and J genes are TRBV7-9 and TRBJ2-1; TRBD2 agrees at 8 bases. The CDR3 length is 14 residues. From germline, CDR1 is SEHNR and CDR2 FQNEAQ (reference sequence). V was clipped by 5 bases and J by 9 bases; unmatched bases: 9. The CDR3 loop is CASSQSSGGAEQFF. The CDR3 DNA reads TGTGCCAGCAGCCAATCTTCCGGGGGGGCTGAGCAGTTCTTC.

This clonotype has more than one count but fewer than ten. The chain combines TRBV29-1 with TRBJ1-2, with D perhaps matching TRBD1 (5 bases). CDR1 and CDR2 from the germline V gene are SQVTM and ANQGSEA. Trimming pared 7 bases from V and 8 bases from J, leaving 17 bases between. The CDR3 has 12 amino acids. The CDR3 coding sequence is TGCAGCGCTGGGGGAAGGGAGGACGGCTACACCTTC. Translated, it gives CSAGGREDGYTF.

This clonotype was picked up a small number of times. The chain links TRBV4-1 to TRBJ2-1; 8 bases are a match to TRBD2. This CDR3 region has 13 residues. Trimming cost V 3 bases and J 8 bases; bases outside gene matches: 3. In germline, CDR1 is MGHRA, CDR2 YSYEKL. CDR3 amino acids: CASSHAGGYEQFF. In DNA, the CDR3 is TGCGCCAGCAGCCACGCGGGGGGTTATGAGCAGTTCTTC.

The chain combines TRBV25-1 with TRBJ2-5; 9 bases are shared with TRBD2. The junction had 20 bases not matched to a gene; V was cut back by 4 bases and J by 2 bases. The CDR3 totals 20 residues. Germline lookup yields CDR1 MGHDK and CDR2 SYGVNS. CDR3 sequence: CASSGAGGLAFRGVQETQYF. In DNA form, the CDR3 reads TGTGCCAGCAGTGGGGCTGGGGGACTAGCTTTTCGGGGCGTACAAGAGACCCAGTACTTC.

This clonotype was picked up many times. V and J are TRBV11-2 and TRBJ2-5, with 7 bases identical to TRBD1. CDR3 length equals 16 residues. Germline trimming cut 4 bases from V and 5 bases from J; bases unmatched to any gene: 13. Germline lookup yields CDR1 SGHAT and CDR2 FQNNGV. In DNA, the CDR3 is TGTGCCAGCAGCTGGGGCAGGGGGTATTACTTCGAGACCCAGTACTTC. Its protein is CASSWGRGYYFETQYF.

This clonotype has at least ten counts. This chain links TRBV29-1 with TRBJ2-7, with 9 bases identical to TRBD1. In germline, CDR1 is SQVTM, CDR2 ANQGSEA. Trimming at V came to 4 bases and at J to 2 bases, leaving 6 bases not matched to a gene. The CDR3 covers 14 residues. In nucleotides, the CDR3 is TGCAGCGTTGCTCGGGGACAGGGAGCCTACGAGCAGTACTTC. Translation gives CSVARGQGAYEQYF.

The chain has TRBV2 and TRBJ1-2; the match to TRBD1 covers 9 bases. Losses at the gene ends were 6 bases for V and 11 bases for J; bases not matched to a gene: 16. Germline CDR1 SNHLY, CDR2 FYNNEI. The CDR3 covers 15 residues. The DNA for the CDR3 is TGTGCCAGCAGCCAGGGGTTTACAGGGGGCAGTCGGTACACCTTC. Translation: CASSQGFTGGSRYTF. The whole variable domain, remainder taken from reference TRBV2 and TRBJ1-2, is EPEVTQTPSHQVTQMGQEVILRCVPISNHLYFYWYRQILGQKVEFLVSFYNNEISEKSEIFDDQFSVERPDGSNFTLKIRSTKLEDSAMYFCASSQGFTGGSRYTFGSGTRLTVV.

In this sample, this clonotype turned up once. The chain joins TRBV2 to TRBJ2-2; 15 bases are a match to TRBD2. The CDR3 has 17 residues. Germline V gives CDR1 SNHLY, CDR2 FYNNEI. V shed 10 bases, J shed 0 bases, and the junction held 6 bases outside the gene matches. The CDR3 coding sequence is TGTGCCATACCGGGACTAGCGGGAGGAACGAACACCGGGGAGCTGTTTTTT. Amino acid sequence: CAIPGLAGGTNTGELFF.

This clonotype was seen at least ten times. V is TRBV15 and J is TRBJ1-1, with D tentatively TRBD1 (6 bases). There are 15 residues in the CDR3. Trimming pared 0 bases from V and 6 bases from J, leaving 14 bases between. The germline V gene encodes CDR1 LNHNV and CDR2 YYDKDF (reference sequence). CDR3 amino acids: CATSRDRQVKAEAFF. The CDR3 bases are TGTGCCACCAGCAGAGATCGACAGGTCAAGGCTGAAGCTTTCTTT. Full variable domain (remainder filled in from reference TRBV15 and TRBJ1-1): DAMVIQNPRYQVTQFGKPVTLSCSQTLNHNVMYWYQQKSSQAPKLLFHYYDKDFNNEADTPDNFQSRRPNTSFCFLDIRSPGLGDTAMYLCATSRDRQVKAEAFFGQGTRLTVV.

This clonotype was found many times. The chain joins TRBV28 to TRBJ1-2; D not resolved. Germline loops: CDR1 MDHEN, CDR2 SYDVKM. The CDR3 runs 16 residues. V was shortened by 6 bases and J by 2 bases, with 19 bases between the two germline ends. The CDR3 DNA sequence: TGTGCCAGCAGCCCGCGAGGACGGTGGTCAAACTATGGCTACACCTTC. This encodes CASSPRGRWSNYGYTF.

The sample holds many counts of this clonotype. V gene TRBV12-5 combines with J gene TRBJ2-1, with TRBD2 matching 9 bases. Trimming cost V 0 bases and J 5 bases; bases outside gene matches: 5. The CDR3 is 16 amino acids. The germline V gene encodes CDR1 LGHNT and CDR2 FRNRAP. CDR3 DNA: TGTGCTAGTGGTTTGGTACTGAGCGGGGGGAACAATGAGCAGTTCTTC. It encodes CASGLVLSGGNNEQFF.

As for this clonotype: A read error may explain this, as a much larger clone is one base away. V usage is TRBV4-2 and J usage is TRBJ2-3; 10 bases line up with TRBD2. The germline V gene has CDR1 LGHNA and CDR2 YNFKEQ. The CDR3 covers 16 residues. The CDR3 sequence: CASSQDGTSATDKQYF. The CDR3, as DNA: TGTGCCAGCAGCCAAGATGGGACTAGCGCCACAGATAAGCAGTATTTT.

This clonotype was observed many times. The chain combines TRBV2 with TRBJ1-2; D unclear. The CDR3 length is 13 residues. Between the trimmed V and J ends, which lost 3 bases and 2 bases, there was a span of 7 bases. The germline V gene encodes CDR1 SNHLY and CDR2 FYNNEI. CDR3 coding DNA: TGTGCCAGCAGTGATCCCGGAAACTATGGCTACACCTTC. It yields the protein CASSDPGNYGYTF.